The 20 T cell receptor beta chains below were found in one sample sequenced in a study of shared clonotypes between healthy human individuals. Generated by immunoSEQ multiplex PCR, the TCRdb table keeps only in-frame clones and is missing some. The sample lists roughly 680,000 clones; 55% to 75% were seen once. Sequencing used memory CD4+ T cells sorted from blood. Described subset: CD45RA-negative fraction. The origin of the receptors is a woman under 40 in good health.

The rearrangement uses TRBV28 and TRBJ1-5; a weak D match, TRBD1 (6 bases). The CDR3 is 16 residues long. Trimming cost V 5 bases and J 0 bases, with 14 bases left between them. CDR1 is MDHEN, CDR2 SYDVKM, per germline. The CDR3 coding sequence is TGTGCCAGCAGTCCTCTAACAGGGTATAGCAATCAGCCCCAGCATTTT. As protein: CASSPLTGYSNQPQHF.

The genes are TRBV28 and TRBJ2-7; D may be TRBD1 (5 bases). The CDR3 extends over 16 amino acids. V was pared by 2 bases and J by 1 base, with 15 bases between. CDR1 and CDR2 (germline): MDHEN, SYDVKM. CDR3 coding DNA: TGTGCCAGCAGTTTAAGGTCGACAGTTCGATCCTACGAGCAGTACTTC. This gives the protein CASSLRSTVRSYEQYF.

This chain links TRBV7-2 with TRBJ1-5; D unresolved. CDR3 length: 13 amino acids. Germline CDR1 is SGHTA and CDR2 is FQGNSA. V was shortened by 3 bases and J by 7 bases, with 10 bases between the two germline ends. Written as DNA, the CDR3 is TGTGCCAGCAGCTTCGAGAGTAGGCAGCCCCAGCATTTT. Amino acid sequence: CASSFESRQPQHF.

In nucleotides, the CDR3 is TGTGCCACCAGCAGAGTGGTAATTGGGACAGGCAGCAATCAGCCCCAGCATTTT. Amino acid sequence: CATSRVVIGTGSNQPQHF. The chain has TRBV15 and TRBJ1-5; 8 bases are a match to TRBD1. CDR1 is LNHNV, CDR2 YYDKDF, per germline (reference sequence). V was pared by 1 base and J by 1 base, with 9 bases of the junction left unmatched. The CDR3 consists of 18 residues.

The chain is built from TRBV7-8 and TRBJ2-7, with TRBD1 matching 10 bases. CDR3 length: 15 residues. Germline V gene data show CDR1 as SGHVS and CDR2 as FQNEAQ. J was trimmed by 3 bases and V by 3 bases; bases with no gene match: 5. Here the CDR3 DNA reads TGTGCCAGCAGCTTGGGGGGACAGGGGAACTACGAGCAGTACTTC. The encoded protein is CASSLGGQGNYEQYF.

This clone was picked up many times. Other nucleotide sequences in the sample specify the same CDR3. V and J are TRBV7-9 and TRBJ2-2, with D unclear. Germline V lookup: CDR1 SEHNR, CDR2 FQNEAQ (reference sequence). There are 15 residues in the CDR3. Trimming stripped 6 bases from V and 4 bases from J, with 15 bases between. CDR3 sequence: CASRGRALLTGELFF. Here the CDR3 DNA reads TGTGCCAGCAGGGGCCGGGCCCTACTCACCGGGGAGCTGTTTTTT.

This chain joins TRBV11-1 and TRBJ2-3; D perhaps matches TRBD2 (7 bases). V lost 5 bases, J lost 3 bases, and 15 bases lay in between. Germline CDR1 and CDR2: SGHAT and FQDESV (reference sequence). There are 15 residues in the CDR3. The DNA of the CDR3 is TGTGCCAGCAGCGGCGGGGGCAGGGAGACAGATACGCAGTATTTT. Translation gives CASSGGGRETDTQYF.

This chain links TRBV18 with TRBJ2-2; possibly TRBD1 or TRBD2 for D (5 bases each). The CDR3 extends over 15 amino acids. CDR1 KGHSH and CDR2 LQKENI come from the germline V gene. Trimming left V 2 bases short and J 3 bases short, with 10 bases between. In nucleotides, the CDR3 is TGTGCCAGCTCACCAGACGGGGCAGACACCGGGGAGCTGTTTTTT. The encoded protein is CASSPDGADTGELFF.

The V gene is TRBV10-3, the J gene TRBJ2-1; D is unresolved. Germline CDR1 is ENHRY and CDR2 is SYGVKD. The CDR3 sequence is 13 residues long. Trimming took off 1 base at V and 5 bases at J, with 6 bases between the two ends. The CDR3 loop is CAISEYKDNEQFF. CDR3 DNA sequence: TGTGCCATCAGTGAGTATAAGGACAATGAGCAGTTCTTC.

The CDR3 reads CASSEALNTEAFF. The CDR3 nucleotides read TGTGCCAGCAGTGAAGCGTTAAACACTGAAGCTTTCTTT. The chain uses TRBV6-1 and TRBJ1-1, with D unclear. V lost 0 bases and J 2 bases, leaving 4 bases between the germline ends. Per the germline V gene, CDR1 is MNHNS and CDR2 is SASEGT. This CDR3 is 13 amino acids long.

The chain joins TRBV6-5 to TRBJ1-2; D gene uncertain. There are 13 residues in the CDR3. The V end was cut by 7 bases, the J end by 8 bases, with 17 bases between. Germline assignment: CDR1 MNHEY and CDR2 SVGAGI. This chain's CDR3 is CASNHGPGGGYTF. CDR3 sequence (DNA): TGTGCCAGCAACCATGGACCCGGAGGAGGCTACACCTTC.

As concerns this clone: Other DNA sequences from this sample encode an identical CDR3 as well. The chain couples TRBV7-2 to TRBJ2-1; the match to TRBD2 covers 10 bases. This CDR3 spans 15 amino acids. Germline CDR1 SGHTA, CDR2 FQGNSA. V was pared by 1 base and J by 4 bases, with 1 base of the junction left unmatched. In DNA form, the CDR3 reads TGTGCCAGCAGCTTAGGGACTAGCGGATACAATGAGCAGTTCTTC. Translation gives CASSLGTSGYNEQFF.

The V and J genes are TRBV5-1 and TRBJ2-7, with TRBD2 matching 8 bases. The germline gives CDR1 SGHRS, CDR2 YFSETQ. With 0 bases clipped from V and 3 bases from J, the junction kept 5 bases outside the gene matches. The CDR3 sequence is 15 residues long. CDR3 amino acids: CASSLGAGLVYEQYF. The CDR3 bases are TGCGCCAGCAGCTTGGGGGCGGGACTAGTCTACGAGCAGTACTTC.

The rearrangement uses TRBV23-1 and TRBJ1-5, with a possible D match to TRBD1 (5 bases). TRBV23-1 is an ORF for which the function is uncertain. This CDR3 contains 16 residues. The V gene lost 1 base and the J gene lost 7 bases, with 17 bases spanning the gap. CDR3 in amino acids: CASSQWSGRQGQPQHF. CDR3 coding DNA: TGCGCCAGCAGTCAATGGTCAGGGAGGCAAGGACAGCCCCAGCATTTT.

CDR3 DNA sequence: TGTGCCAGCAGCCCAGGGGGCCCCCGCTCCTACAATGAGCAGTTCTTC. This codes for CASSPGGPRSYNEQFF. The V gene is TRBV7-9, the J gene TRBJ2-1; 8 bases map to TRBD1. In germline, CDR1 is SEHNR, CDR2 FQNEAQ (reference sequence). The CDR3 covers 16 residues. V lost 5 bases and J lost 0; bases outside the gene matches: 6.

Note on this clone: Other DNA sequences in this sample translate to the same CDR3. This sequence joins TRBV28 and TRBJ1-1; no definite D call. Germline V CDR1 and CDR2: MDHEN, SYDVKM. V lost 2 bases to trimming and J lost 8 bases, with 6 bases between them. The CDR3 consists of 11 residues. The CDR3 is CASSLGLEAFF. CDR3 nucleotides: TGTGCCAGCAGTTTAGGTCTCGAAGCTTTCTTT.

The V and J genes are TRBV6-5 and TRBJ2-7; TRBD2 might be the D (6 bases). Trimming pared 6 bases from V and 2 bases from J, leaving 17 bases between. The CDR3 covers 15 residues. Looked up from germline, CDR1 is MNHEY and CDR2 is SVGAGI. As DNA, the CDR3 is TGTGCCAGCAGCGACGCCGGGACTCCAACCTACGAGCAGTACTTC. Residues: CASSDAGTPTYEQYF.

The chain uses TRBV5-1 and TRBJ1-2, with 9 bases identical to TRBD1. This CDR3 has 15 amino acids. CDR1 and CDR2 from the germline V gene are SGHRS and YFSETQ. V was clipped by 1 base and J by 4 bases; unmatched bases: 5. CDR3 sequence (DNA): TGCGCCAGCAGCTTGTCTGGGACAGGGACCTATGGCTACACCTTC. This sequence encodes CASSLSGTGTYGYTF.

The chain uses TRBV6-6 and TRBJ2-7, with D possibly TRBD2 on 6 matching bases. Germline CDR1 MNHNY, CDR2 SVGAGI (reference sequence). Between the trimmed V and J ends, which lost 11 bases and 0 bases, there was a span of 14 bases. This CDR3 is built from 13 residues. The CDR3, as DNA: TGTGCCGGCGGGACGTATCCCTCCTACGAGCAGTACTTC. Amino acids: CAGGTYPSYEQYF.

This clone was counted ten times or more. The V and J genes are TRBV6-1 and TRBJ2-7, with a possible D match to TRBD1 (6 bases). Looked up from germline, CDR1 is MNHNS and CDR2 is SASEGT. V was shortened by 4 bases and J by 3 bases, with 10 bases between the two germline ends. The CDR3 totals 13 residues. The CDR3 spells CASSAQGIYEQYF. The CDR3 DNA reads TGTGCCAGCAGTGCCCAGGGGATCTACGAGCAGTACTTC.